The clone carrying this T cell receptor beta chain came up a few times. The antigen is not known. This sample stems from a study of blood T cells in healthy people across ages. Study summary: There was about one barcoded beta molecule captured by template switching per two T cells.

A second PCR of 7 to 11 cycles used a sample-barcoded 5' primer and a J-beta primer mix. The template-switch adaptor was a 5' adaptor with 12 random nucleotides. It tagged each cDNA molecule. TCRdb reprocessed the 5' RACE reads with MiXCR, giving one entry per CDR3 protein. The profile shows approximately 850,000 distinct CDR3 sequences, 44% of them singletons. Trimming cost V 2 bases and J 13 bases; bases outside gene matches: 14. The germline V gene has CDR1 DFQATT and CDR2 SNEGSKA (reference sequence). The CDR3 runs 14 residues. A minimum of 6 micrograms of total RNA was extracted per sample. Notes on the study in general: More naive CD4+ cells and higher diversity marked long-lived donors relative to aged donors.

The sequenced sample consisted of blood. V is TRBV20-1 and J is TRBJ2-4; TRBD1 agrees at 7 bases. The origin of this receptor is a man in his fifties or sixties in good health. The CDR3 loop reads CSARPKDRSYGQYF. In nucleotides, the CDR3 is TGCAGTGCTAGACCAAAGGACAGGAGCTATGGGCAGTACTTC.